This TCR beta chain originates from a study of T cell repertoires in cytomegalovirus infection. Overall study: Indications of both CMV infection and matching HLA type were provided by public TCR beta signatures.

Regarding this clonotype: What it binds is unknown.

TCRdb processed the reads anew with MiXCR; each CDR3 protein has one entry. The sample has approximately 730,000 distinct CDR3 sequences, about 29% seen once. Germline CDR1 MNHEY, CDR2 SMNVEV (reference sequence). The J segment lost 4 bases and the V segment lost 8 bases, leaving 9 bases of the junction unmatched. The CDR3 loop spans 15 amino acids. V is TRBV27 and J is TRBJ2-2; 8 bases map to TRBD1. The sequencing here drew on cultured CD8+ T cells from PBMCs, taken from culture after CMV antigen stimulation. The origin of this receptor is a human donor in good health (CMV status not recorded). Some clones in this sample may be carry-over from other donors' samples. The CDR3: CASGSRDRSTGELFF. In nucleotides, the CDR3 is TGTGCCAGCGGGTCCCGGGACAGGAGCACCGGGGAGCTGTTTTTT.